This TCR beta chain was sequenced for a study of blood T cell repertoires in COVID-19. Across the whole study: Samples taken during acute and convalescent COVID-19 were collected in the United States, Italy and Spain. PBMCs, B-cell-depleted T cells, or T cells were the source of the cDNA or gDNA that made up the material.

As processed by the authors: Amplification with reference gene primers provided the estimates of nucleated cell counts. Measured with immunoSEQ multiplex PCR; TCRdb has only the in-frame clones, and not every one. That table is the source of V, J and clone size, and D and trimming were worked out from the DNA. The repertoire holds approximately 190,000 clones, with 70% to 90% as singletons. Germline CDR1 KGHSH, CDR2 LQKENI. This CDR3 is built from 14 residues. Germline trimming cut 6 bases from V and 3 bases from J; bases unmatched to any gene: 5. The specimen sequenced was peripheral blood. The rearrangement uses TRBV18 and TRBJ2-3; the match to TRBD2 covers 8 bases. This clonotype originated in a middle-aged woman who had recovered from COVID-19. CDR3 bases: TGTGCCAGCTCGACACCGGGGGGGACAGATACGCAGTATTTT. Amino acid sequence: CASSTPGGTDTQYF.